The T cell receptor beta chain described here comes from a study of cytomegalovirus exposure and HLA in healthy donors. Findings of the study overall: The classifier reportedly diagnosed cytomegalovirus status with high specificity and sensitivity. In vitro confirmation showed three CMV-associated chains to be CMV antigen specific.

Both 60 Vbeta primers and 13 Jbeta primers went into the PCR. Using immunoSEQ multiplex PCR, the repertoire was profiled, and TCRdb retains in-frame clones only, with some absent. The sample lists approximately 190,000 clones; roughly 87% were seen once. In this sample, this clone turned up once. Its antigen is unknown. V shed 0 bases and J 4 bases; nucleotides not matched to a gene: 4. In germline, CDR1 is LGHNA, CDR2 YNFKEQ. The CDR3 has 15 residues. Likely unrecorded immune exposures existed in these nominally healthy donors. Sequences were obtained from PBMCs. The rearrangement links TRBV4-2 to TRBJ2-3, with 7 bases fitting TRBD1. The clonotype comes from a boy aged 2 to 9 in good health and CMV-seronegative. CDR3 DNA: TGTGCCAGCAGCCAAGAGCTACAGGGGCCAGATACGCAGTATTTT. This codes for CASSQELQGPDTQYF.